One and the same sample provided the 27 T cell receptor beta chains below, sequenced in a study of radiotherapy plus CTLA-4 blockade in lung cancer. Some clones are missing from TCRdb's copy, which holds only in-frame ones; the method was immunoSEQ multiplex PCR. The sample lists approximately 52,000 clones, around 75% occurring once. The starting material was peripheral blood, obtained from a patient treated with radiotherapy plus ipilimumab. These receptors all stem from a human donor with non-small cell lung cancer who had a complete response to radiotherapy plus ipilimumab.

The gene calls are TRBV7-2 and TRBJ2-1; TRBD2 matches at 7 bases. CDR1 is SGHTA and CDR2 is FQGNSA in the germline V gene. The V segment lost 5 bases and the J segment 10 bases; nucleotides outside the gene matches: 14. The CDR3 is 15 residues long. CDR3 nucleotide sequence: TGTGCCAGCAGCCTGAATTGGGGACTACCCACCGAGCAGTTCTTC. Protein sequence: CASSLNWGLPTEQFF. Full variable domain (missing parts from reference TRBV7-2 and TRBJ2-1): GAGVSQSPSNKVTEKGKDVELRCDPISGHTALYWYRQSLGQGLEFLIYFQGNSAPDKSGLPSDRFSAERTGGSVSTLTIQRTQQEDSAVYLCASSLNWGLPTEQFFGPGTRLTVL.

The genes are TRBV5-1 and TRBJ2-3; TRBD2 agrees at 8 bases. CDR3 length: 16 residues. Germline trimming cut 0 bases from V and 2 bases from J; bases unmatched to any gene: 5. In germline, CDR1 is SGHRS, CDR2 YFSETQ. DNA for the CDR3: TGCGCCAGCAGCTTGGCCTTTAGCGGGGTCACAGATACGCAGTATTTT. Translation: CASSLAFSGVTDTQYF.

The CDR3 DNA follows: TGTGCCAGCATGGGACAGGGGAGGAATCAGCCCCAGCATTTT. Translation gives CASMGQGRNQPQHF. The chain carries TRBV6-1 and TRBJ1-5; 10 bases fit TRBD1. The ends lost 7 bases at V and 4 bases at J; junction bases unmatched: 4. The germline gives CDR1 MNHNS, CDR2 SASEGT. This CDR3 comprises 14 residues.

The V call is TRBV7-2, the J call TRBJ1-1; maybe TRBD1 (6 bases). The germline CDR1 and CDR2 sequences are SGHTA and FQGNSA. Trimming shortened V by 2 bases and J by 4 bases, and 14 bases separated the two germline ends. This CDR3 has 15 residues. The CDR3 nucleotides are TGTGCCAGCAGCTTAAAACGCCTGGGGGCCACTGAAGCTTTCTTT. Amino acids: CASSLKRLGATEAFF. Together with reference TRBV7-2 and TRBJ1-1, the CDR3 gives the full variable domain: GAGVSQSPSNKVTEKGKDVELRCDPISGHTALYWYRQSLGQGLEFLIYFQGNSAPDKSGLPSDRFSAERTGGSVSTLTIQRTQQEDSAVYLCASSLKRLGATEAFFGQGTRLTVV.

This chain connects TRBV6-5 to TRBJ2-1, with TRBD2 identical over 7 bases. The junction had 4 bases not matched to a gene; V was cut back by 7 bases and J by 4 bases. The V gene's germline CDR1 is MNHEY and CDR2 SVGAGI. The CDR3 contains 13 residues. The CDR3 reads CASTVGGYNEQFF. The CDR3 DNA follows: TGTGCCAGCACCGTGGGGGGGTACAATGAGCAGTTCTTC.

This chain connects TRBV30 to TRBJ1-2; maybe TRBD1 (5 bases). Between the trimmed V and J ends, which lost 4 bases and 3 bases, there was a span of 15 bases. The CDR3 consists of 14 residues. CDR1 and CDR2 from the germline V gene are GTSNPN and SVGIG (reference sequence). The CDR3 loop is CAWTPVRGDYGYTF. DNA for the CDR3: TGTGCCTGGACCCCAGTCCGGGGGGACTATGGCTACACCTTC.

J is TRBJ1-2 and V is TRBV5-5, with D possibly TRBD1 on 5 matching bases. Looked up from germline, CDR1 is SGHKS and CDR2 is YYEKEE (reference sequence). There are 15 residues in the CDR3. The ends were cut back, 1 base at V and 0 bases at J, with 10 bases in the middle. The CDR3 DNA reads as TGTGCCAGCAGCTTGCAAACAGGAGCTAACTATGGCTACACCTTC. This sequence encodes CASSLQTGANYGYTF.

DNA of the CDR3: TGCGCCAGCAGCCAAGAGAGCCTAGCGGGAGGGCTAGCCAAAAACATTCAGTACTTC. Translation: CASSQESLAGGLAKNIQYF. V and J are TRBV4-3 and TRBJ2-4; 12 nucleotides agree with TRBD2. This CDR3 has 19 amino acids. J gave up 0 bases and V 0 bases, and 6 bases lay outside the gene matches. CDR1 and CDR2 (germline): LGHNA, YSLEER.

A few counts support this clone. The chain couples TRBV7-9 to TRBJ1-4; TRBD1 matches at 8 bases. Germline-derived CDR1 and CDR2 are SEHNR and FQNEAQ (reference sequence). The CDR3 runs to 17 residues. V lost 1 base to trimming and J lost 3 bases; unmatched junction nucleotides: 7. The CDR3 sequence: CASSLGAGTGANEKLFF. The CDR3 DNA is TGTGCCAGCAGCTTAGGGGCCGGGACAGGTGCTAATGAAAAACTGTTTTTT.

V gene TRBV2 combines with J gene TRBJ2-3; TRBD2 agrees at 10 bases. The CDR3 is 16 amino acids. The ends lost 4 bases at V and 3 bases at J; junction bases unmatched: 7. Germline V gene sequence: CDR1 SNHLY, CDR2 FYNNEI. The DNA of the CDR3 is TGTGCCAGCAGTGGGTCTAGCGGGAGTGGGACAGATACGCAGTATTTT. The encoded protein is CASSGSSGSGTDTQYF. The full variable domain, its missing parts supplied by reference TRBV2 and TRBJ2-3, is EPEVTQTPSHQVTQMGQEVILRCVPISNHLYFYWYRQILGQKVEFLVSFYNNEISEKSEIFDDQFSVERPDGSNFTLKIRSTKLEDSAMYFCASSGSSGSGTDTQYFGPGTRLTVL.

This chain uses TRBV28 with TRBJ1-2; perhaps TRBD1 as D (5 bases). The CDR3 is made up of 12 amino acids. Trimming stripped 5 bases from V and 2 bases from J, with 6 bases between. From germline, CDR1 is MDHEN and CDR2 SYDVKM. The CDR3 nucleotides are TGTGCCAGCAGTCGGACAAACTATGGCTACACCTTC. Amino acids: CASSRTNYGYTF.

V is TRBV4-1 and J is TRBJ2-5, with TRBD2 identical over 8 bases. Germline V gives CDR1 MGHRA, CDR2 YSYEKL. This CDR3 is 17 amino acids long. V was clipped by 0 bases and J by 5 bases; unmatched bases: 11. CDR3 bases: TGCGCCAGCAGCCAAGAAGCGGGGGCGTCGGATTTGGAGACCCAGTACTTC. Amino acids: CASSQEAGASDLETQYF.

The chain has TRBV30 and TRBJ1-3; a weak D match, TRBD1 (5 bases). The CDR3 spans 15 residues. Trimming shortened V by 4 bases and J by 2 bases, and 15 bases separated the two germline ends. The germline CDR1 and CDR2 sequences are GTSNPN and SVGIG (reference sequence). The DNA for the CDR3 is TGTGCCTGGACACCTCTCTCCAGGGCTGGAAACACCATATATTTT. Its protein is CAWTPLSRAGNTIYF.

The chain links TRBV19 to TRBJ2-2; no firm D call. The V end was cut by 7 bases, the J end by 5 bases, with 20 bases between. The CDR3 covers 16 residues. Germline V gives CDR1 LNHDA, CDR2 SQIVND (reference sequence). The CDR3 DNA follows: TGTGCCAGTACCGCTATTCCGGGTCCGAGGACCGGGGAGCTGTTTTTT. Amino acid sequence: CASTAIPGPRTGELFF. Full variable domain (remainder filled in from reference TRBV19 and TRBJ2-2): DGGITQSPKYLFRKEGQNVTLSCEQNLNHDAMYWYRQDPGQGLRLIYYSQIVNDFQKGDIAEGYSVSREKKESFPLTVTSAQKNPTAFYLCASTAIPGPRTGELFFGEGSRLTVL.

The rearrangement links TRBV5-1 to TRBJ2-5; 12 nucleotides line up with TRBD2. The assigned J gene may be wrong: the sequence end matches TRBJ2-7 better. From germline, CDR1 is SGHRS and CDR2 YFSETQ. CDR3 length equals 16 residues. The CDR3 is CASSYGLAGTSYEQYF. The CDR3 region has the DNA TGCGCCAGCAGCTACGGACTAGCGGGGACCTCCTACGAGCAGTACTTC.

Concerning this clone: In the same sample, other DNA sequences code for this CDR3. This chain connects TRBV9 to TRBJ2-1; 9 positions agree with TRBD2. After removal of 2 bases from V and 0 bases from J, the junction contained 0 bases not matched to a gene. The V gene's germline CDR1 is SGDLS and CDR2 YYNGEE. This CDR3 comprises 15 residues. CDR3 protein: CASSVSGSSYNEQFF. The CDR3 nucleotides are TGTGCCAGCAGCGTTAGCGGGAGCTCCTACAATGAGCAGTTCTTC.

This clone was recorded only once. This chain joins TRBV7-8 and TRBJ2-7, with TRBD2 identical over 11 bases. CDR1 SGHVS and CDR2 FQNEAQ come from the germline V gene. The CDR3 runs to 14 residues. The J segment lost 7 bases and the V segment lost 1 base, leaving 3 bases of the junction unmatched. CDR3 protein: CASSLVAGGQEQYF. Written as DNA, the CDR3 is TGTGCCAGCAGCTTAGTAGCGGGGGGGCAAGAGCAGTACTTC.

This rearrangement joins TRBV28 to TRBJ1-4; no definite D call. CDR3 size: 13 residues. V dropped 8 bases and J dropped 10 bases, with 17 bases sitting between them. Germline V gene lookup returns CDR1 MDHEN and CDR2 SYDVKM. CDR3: CASEKSDGGKLFF. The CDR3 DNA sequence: TGTGCCAGCGAGAAATCCGACGGCGGAAAACTGTTTTTT.

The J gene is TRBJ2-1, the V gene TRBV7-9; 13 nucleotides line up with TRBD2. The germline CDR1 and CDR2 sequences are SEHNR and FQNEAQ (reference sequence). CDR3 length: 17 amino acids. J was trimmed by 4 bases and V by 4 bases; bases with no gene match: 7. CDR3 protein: CASSSMPGLAGYNEQFF. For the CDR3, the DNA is TGTGCCAGCAGCTCGATGCCGGGACTAGCGGGGTACAATGAGCAGTTCTTC.

CDR3 in amino acids: CASSARDNEQFF. CDR3 nucleotide sequence: TGTGCCAGCAGCGCCCGTGACAATGAGCAGTTCTTC. The V call is TRBV9, the J call TRBJ2-1, with D hard to call. The V and J ends lost 3 bases and 5 bases respectively, with 6 bases between them. This CDR3 has 12 amino acids. Per germline, CDR1 SGDLS and CDR2 YYNGEE.

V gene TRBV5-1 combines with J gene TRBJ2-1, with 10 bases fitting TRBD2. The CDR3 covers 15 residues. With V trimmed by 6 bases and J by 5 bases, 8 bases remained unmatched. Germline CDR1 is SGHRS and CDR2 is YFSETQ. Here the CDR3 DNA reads TGCGCCAGCAAAGCTAGCGGGGGCATGAACAATGAGCAGTTCTTC. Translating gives CASKASGGMNNEQFF.

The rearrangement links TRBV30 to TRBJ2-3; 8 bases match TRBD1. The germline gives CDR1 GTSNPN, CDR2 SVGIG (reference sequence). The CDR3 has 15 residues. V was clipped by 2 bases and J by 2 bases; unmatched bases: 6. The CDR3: CAWSPGTGNTDTQYF. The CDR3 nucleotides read TGTGCCTGGAGTCCCGGGACAGGCAACACAGATACGCAGTATTTT.

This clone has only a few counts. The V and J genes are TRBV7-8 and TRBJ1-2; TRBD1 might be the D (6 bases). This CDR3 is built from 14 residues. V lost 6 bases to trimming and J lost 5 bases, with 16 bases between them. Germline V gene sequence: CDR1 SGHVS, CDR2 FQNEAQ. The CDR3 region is CASSLPGTSYGYTF. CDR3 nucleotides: TGTGCCAGCAGTTTACCCGGGACAAGTTATGGCTACACCTTC.

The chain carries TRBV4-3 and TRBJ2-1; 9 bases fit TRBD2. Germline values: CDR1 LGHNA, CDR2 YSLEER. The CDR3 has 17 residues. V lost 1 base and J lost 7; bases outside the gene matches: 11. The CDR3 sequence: CASSQVAGTSPQNEQFF. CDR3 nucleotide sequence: TGCGCCAGCAGCCAAGTCGCCGGGACTAGCCCCCAAAATGAGCAGTTCTTC.

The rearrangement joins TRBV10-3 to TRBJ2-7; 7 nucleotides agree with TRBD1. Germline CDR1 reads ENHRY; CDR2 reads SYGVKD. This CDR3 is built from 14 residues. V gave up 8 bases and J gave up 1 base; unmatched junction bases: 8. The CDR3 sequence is CAIGSRDRSYEQYF. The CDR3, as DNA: TGTGCCATCGGAAGCCGGGACAGATCCTACGAGCAGTACTTC.

CDR3 DNA sequence: TGTGCCAGCAGCCGGGAGCCACTTACCCCTAGCAATCAGCCCCAGCATTTT. Amino acid sequence: CASSREPLTPSNQPQHF. This chain connects TRBV9 to TRBJ1-5; D is ambiguous. V lost 4 bases, J lost 0 bases, and 17 bases lay in between. This CDR3 region has 17 residues. Germline CDR1 is SGDLS and CDR2 is YYNGEE.

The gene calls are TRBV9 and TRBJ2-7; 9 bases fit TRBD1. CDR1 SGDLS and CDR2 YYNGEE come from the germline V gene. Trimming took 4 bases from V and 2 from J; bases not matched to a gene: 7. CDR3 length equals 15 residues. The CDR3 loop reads CASSLGQGLTYEQYF. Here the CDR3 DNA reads TGTGCCAGCAGCCTAGGACAGGGGCTTACCTACGAGCAGTACTTC.